Sequencing of this TCR beta chain was carried out in a study of T-cell reconstitution after alpha-beta-depleted transplantation in children. Between the trimmed V and J ends, which lost 6 bases and 5 bases, there was a span of 20 bases. The CDR3 spans 15 residues. Germline-derived CDR1 and CDR2 are MRHNA and SNTAGT. In this sample, this clonotype turned up a few times. The library targeted TCRbeta and was prepared with unique molecular identifiers. TCRdb ran MiXCR on the PCR reads and lists one entry per CDR3 protein. This table holds 500,000 to 600,000 distinct CDR3 sequences, approximately 32% found once.

The clonotype originates from a human donor who donated a stem cell graft to a child with aplastic anemia. The V gene is TRBV6-4, the J gene TRBJ2-7, with D unresolved. Sequences were derived from PBMCs from the stem cell graft donor, sampled from the stem cell graft. CDR3 sequence: CASRALFGLAHEQYV. The CDR3 nucleotides are TGTGCCAGCAGGGCTCTTTTCGGCCTTGCCCACGAGCAGTACGTC.